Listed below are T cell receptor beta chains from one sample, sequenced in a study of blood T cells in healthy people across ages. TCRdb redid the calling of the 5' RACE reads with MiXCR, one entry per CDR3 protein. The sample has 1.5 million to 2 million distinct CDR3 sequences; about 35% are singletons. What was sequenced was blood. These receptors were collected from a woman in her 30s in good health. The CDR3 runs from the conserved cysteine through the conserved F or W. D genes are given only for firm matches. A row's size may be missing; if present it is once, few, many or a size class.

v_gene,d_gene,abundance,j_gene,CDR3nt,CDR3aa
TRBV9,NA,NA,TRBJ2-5,TGTGCCAGCAGTAGCCATGTCGGGGAGACCCAGTACTTC,CASSSHVGETQYF
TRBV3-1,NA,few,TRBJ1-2,TGTGCCAGCAGTCCTAAGGCGGCAGGATCTAACTATGGCTACACCTTC,CASSPKAAGSNYGYTF
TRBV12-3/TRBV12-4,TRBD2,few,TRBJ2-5,TGTGCCAGCAAATCTACCGGGGGGGCCGGAGAGACCCAGTACTTC,CASKSTGGAGETQYF
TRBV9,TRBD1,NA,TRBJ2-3,TGTGCCAGCAGCGCCCGGGACAGGGGAGCAGATACGCAGTATTTT,CASSARDRGADTQYF
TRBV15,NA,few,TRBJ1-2,TGTGCCACCAGCAGAGGCAAAAGCGGTGGCTACACCTTC,CATSRGKSGGYTF
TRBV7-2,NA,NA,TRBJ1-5,TGTGCCAGCAGCTCATACAGGGTTCAGCCCCAGCATTTT,CASSSYRVQPQHF
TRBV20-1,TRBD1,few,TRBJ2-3,TGCAGTGCTATACAGGGGGCAACAGATACGCAGTATTTT,CSAIQGATDTQYF
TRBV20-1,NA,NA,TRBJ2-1,TGCAATGCTAAGGAACTTCCGTACAATGAGCAGTTCTTC,CNAKELPYNEQFF
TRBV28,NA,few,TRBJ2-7,TGTGCCAGCAGGCCACCTCAGTCGGCCCACGAGCAGTACTTC,CASRPPQSAHEQYF
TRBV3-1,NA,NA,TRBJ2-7,TGTGCCAGCAGCCAAGTGCACGGCGAGCAGTACTTC,CASSQVHGEQYF
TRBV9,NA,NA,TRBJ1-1,TGTGCCAGCAGCGTAGACGGCGTGAACACTGAAGCTTTCTTT,CASSVDGVNTEAFF
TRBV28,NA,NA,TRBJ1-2,TGTGCCAGCAGTTTGGTGGCGGGCATCGTGAACTATGGCCACACCTTC,CASSLVAGIVNYGHTF
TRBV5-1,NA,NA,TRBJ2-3,TGCGCCAGCTTTGTCGGGAGTCGGACAGATACGCAGTATTTT,CASFVGSRTDTQYF
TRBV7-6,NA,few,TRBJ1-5,TGTGCCAGCAGCTTACGGGGGTTTGATCAGCCCCAGCATTTT,CASSLRGFDQPQHF
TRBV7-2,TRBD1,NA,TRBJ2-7,TGTGCCAGCAGCGACAGGGTAAGGATCGACGAGCAGTACTTC,CASSDRVRIDEQYF
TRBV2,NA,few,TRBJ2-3,TGTGCCAGCAGGGGGGACCAACTAATAAGGACGCAGTATTTT,CASRGDQLIRTQYF
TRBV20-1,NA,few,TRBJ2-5,TGCAGTGCTAGAAGGGCTAGCCAGTACCAAGAGACCCAGTACTTC,CSARRASQYQETQYF
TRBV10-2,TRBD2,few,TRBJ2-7,TGCGCCACCTCTAGCGGGAGGCCCCCCTACGAGCAGTACTTC,CATSSGRPPYEQYF
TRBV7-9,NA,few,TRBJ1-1,TGTGCCAGCAGCTTATCGACGCTAGGGGCTTTCTTT,CASSLSTLGAFF
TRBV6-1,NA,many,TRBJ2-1,TGTGCCAGCAGTGGGGGGGACGGAGAAAGCAATGAGCAGTTCTTC,CASSGGDGESNEQFF
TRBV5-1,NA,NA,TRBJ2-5,TGCGCCAGCAGCAAAATGACAGGCCCCAAAGAGACCCAGTACTTC,CASSKMTGPKETQYF
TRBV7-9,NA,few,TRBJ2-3,TGTGCCAGCAGCTCCTGGGACCCTTTAATAGATACGCAGTATTTT,CASSSWDPLIDTQYF
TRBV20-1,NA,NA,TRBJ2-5,TGCAGTGTTAACCAGGGGGGGGCATGGGAGACCCAGTACTTC,CSVNQGGAWETQYF
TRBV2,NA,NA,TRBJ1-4,TGTGCCAGCCGGACAGTGTTGACGTTGGAAGAAAAACTGTTTTTT,CASRTVLTLEEKLFF
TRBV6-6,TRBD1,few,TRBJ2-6,TGTGCCAGCAGTTTGGCAGGGGGTTACTCTGGGGCCAACGTCCGGACTTTC,CASSLAGGYSGANVRTF
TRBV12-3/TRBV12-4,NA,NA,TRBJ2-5,TGTGCCAGCATCTTGGGTGGGGGACAGACCCAGTACTTC,CASILGGGQTQYF
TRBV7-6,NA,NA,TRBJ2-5,TGTGCCAGCAGTGAGGGGGACATGGGTTTCGGGCAGTACTTC,CASSEGDMGFGQYF
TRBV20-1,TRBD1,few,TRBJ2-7,TGCAGTGCTCCCACGGGACAGGGAATCTACGAGCAGTACTTC,CSAPTGQGIYEQYF
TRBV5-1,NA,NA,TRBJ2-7,TGCGCCAGCAGCCCGGACGAGGGATACGAGCAGTACTTC,CASSPDEGYEQYF
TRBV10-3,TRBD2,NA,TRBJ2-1,TGTGCCATCAGTGATATAGCGGGAGGCTGGAATGAGCAGTTCTTC,CAISDIAGGWNEQFF
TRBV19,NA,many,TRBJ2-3,TGTGCCAGTGTAGACTACCAGGGATCCCATACGCAGTATTTT,CASVDYQGSHTQYF
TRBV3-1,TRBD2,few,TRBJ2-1,TGTGCCAGCAGCCCCCGACTAGCGGGAGGAGCAATTAGCTCCTACAATGAGCAGTTCTTC,CASSPRLAGGAISSYNEQFF
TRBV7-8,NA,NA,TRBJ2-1,TGTGCCAGCAGCCCACGTCCCCCCTCCAATGAGCAGTTCTTC,CASSPRPPSNEQFF
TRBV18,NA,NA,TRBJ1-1,TGTGCCAGCTCACCGAAGCGGGAGAACACTGAAGCTTTCTTT,CASSPKRENTEAFF
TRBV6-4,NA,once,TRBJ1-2,TGTGCCAGCAGTGAGAGGTGGGGTGTTGGCTACACCTTC,CASSERWGVGYTF
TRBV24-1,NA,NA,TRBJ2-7,TGTGCCACCAGTGTTGGTAGCGACAATGAGCAGTACTTC,CATSVGSDNEQYF
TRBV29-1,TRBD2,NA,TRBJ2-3,TGCAGCGTTGAGACTAGCGGTTACACAGATACGCAGTATTTT,CSVETSGYTDTQYF
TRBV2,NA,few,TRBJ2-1,TGTGCCACCGTGGCAGATGAATACAATGAGCAGTTCTTC,CATVADEYNEQFF
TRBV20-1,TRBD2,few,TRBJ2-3,TGCAGTGCTAGAGAAATCGGGACTAGCGGGAGACAGTATTTT,CSAREIGTSGRQYF
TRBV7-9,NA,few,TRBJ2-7,TGTGCCAGCAGCACCACAGGGAACGAGCAGTACTTC,CASSTTGNEQYF
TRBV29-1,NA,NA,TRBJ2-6,TGCAGCGTTATACACAGGGATAGGGGCTCTGGGGCCAACGTCCTGACTTTC,CSVIHRDRGSGANVLTF
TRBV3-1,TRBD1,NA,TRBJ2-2,TGTGCCAGCAGCCTTAACAGGGGGAAGCTGTTTTTT,CASSLNRGKLFF
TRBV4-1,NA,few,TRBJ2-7,TGCGCCAGCAGGGGTCGGGGGTCTGACGAGCAGTACTTC,CASRGRGSDEQYF